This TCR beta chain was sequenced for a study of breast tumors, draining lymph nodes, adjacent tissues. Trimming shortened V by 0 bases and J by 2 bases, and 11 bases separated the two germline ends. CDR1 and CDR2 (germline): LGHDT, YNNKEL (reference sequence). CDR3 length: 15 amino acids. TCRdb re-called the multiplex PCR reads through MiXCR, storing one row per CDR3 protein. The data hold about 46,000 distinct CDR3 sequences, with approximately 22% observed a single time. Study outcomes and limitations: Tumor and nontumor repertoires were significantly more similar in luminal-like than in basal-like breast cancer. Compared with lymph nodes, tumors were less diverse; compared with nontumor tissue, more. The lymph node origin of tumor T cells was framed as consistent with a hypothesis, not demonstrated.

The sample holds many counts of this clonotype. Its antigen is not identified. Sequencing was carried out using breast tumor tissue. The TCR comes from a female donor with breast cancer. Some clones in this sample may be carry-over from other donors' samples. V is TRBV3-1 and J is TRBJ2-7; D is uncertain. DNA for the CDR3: TGTGCCAGCAGCCAAGACTTGACTCCGACCTACGAGCAGTACTTC. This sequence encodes CASSQDLTPTYEQYF.